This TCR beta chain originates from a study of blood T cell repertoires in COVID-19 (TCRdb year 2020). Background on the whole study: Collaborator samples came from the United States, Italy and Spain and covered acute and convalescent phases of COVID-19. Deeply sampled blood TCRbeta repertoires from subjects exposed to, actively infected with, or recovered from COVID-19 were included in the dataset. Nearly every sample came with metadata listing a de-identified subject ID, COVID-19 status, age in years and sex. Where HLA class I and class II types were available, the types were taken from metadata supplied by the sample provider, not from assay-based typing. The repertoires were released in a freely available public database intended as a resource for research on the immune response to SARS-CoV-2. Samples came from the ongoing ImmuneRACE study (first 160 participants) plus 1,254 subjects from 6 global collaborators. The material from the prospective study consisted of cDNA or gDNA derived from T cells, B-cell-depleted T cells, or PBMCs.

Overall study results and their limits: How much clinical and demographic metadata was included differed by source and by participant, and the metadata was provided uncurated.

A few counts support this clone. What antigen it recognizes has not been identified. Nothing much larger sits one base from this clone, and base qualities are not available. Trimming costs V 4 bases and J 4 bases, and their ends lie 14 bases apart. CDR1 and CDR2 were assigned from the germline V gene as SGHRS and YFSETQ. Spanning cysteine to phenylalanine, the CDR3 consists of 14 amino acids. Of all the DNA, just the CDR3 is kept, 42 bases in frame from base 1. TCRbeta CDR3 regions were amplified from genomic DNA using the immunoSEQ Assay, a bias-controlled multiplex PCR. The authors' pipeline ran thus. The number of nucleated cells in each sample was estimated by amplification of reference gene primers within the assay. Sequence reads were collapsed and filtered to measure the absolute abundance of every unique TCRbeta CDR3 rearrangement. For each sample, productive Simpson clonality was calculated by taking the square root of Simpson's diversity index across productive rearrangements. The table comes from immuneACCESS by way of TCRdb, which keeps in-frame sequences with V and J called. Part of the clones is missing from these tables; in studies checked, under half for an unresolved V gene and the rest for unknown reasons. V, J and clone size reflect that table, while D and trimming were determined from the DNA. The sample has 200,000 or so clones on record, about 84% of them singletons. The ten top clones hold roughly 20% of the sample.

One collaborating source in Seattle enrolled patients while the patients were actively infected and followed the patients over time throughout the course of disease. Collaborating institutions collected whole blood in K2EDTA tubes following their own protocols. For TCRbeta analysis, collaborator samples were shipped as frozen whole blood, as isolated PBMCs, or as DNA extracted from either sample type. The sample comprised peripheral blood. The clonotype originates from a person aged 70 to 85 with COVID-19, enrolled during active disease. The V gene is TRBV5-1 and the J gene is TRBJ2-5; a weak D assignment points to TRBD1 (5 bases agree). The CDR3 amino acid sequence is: CASSDQGRRETQYF. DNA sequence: TGCGCCAGCAGCGATCAGGGCCGGAGAGAGACCCAGTACTTC.